The T cell receptor beta chain described here comes from a study of T cell responses to AZD1222 COVID-19 vaccine. The CDR3 spans 15 residues. Trimming removed 5 bases from V and 0 bases from J; junction bases left unmatched: 4. Germline values: CDR1 SGHVS, CDR2 FNYEAQ. The data were produced by immunoSEQ multiplex PCR, yet TCRdb's version contains in-frame clones alone and is incomplete. The repertoire holds roughly 66,000 clones, with 84% as singletons. Study results and limitations: CD4 TCRs covered the whole spike, strongest at regions 160-218 and 743-854. Of spike-specific TCRs, nearly half reportedly target regions left unmutated in variants.

A word on this clone: The antigen is not known.

This TCR derives from an adult in good health. This rearrangement joins TRBV7-6 to TRBJ2-1; TRBD1 matches at 7 bases. Material: peripheral blood, obtained on day 0 of AZD1222 vaccination. CDR3 region: CASSPGQTSYNEQFF. CDR3 coding DNA: TGTGCCAGCAGCCCGGGACAGACCTCCTACAATGAGCAGTTCTTC.